This T cell receptor beta chain was sequenced during a study of blood T cells in healthy people across ages. Study-level information: When template switching was applied, about one barcoded beta molecule was captured per two T cells.

This clonotype has more than one count but fewer than ten. The second PCR ran about 6 to 12 cycles with a sample-barcoded 5' primer and J-beta primers. Each CDR3 protein is one row after TCRdb ran MiXCR on the 5' RACE reads. The table includes about a million distinct CDR3 sequences, around two fifths detected once. This CDR3 is 14 amino acids long. The TCR sequence derives from a man aged 18 to 29 in good health. The specimen sequenced was blood. This chain connects TRBV21-1 to TRBJ2-5; the table calls TRBD2, which could not be checked here. TRBV21-1 counts as a pseudogene. The CDR3: CASSKGRLVETQYF. In DNA, the CDR3 is TGTGCCAGCAGCAAAGGGAGGCTAGTGGAGACCCAGTACTTC.